A selection of T cell receptor beta chains follows, all from one sample in a study of CD8+ T cells in alopecia areata. The protocol was immunoSEQ multiplex PCR, while the TCRdb copy is restricted to in-frame clones and leaves out a portion. The sample records roughly 100,000 clones, 70% to 90% being singletons. The sample consisted of CD8+ T cells sorted from blood, taken between weeks 30 and 35, from a patient treated with tofacitinib. All receptors derive from a human donor with alopecia areata. Each CDR3 is given with its conserved first and last residue. A D gene is named only where the DNA matches it firmly. A row's size may be missing; if present it is once, few, many or a size class.

-	TRBV6-5	TRBJ2-3	-	TGTGCCAGCAGTCCCGGGGTAGTTATAGATACGCAGTATTTT	CASSPGVVIDTQYF
-	TRBV27	TRBJ2-3	-	TGTGCCAGCAGTTTATCGAGCACAGATACGCAGTATTTT	CASSLSSTDTQYF
-	TRBV30	TRBJ2-7	-	TGTGCCTGGAGCGCCGCCCTCTCCTACGAGCAGTACTTC	CAWSAALSYEQYF
TRBD1	TRBV7-9	TRBJ1-1	few	TGTGCCAGCAGCCGCGGACAGGGGAGAGCTGAAGCTTTCTTT	CASSRGQGRAEAFF
-	TRBV19	TRBJ2-7	-	TGTGCCAGTAGTGATTTACCGGACGGAGGCTACGAGCAGTACTTC	CASSDLPDGGYEQYF
-	TRBV7-9	TRBJ2-7	-	TGTGCCAGCAGCTTAGAAGCAAACTCCTACGAGCAGTACTTC	CASSLEANSYEQYF
-	TRBV29-1	TRBJ2-1	-	TGCAGCGTTCGCGTGGTGGTTGAGCAGTTCTTC	CSVRVVVEQFF
TRBD1	TRBV6-5	TRBJ2-7	-	TGTGCCACCGCCGGGACAGGGGTACCTGAGCAGTACTTC	CATAGTGVPEQYF
-	TRBV7-9	TRBJ1-1	-	TGTGCCAGCAGCTTAAGACCTGAAGCTTTCTTT	CASSLRPEAFF
TRBD1	TRBV4-1	TRBJ1-2	-	TGCGCCAGCAGCCAAGATCCGGGACAGGACTATGGCTACACCTTC	CASSQDPGQDYGYTF
TRBD2	TRBV4-1	TRBJ2-1	few	TGCGCCAGCAGCCAGGGGGACTACTACAATGAGCAGTTCTTC	CASSQGDYYNEQFF
-	TRBV4-1	TRBJ2-7	-	TGCGCCAGCAGCCAAGAGCGATCGACCTACGAGCAGTACTTC	CASSQERSTYEQYF
-	TRBV15	TRBJ1-5	few	TGTGCCACCAGCGCACACAGGGACTCGAGGGGGACGGGTGATCAGCCCCAGCATTTT	CATSAHRDSRGTGDQPQHF
-	TRBV5-1	TRBJ2-1	-	TGCGCCAGCAGCGACTCCAATGAGCAGTTCTTC	CASSDSNEQFF
TRBD2	TRBV27	TRBJ2-2	once	TGTGCCAGCAGTGCCACTAGCGGCCCGACCGGGGAGCTGTTTTTT	CASSATSGPTGELFF
TRBD1	TRBV27	TRBJ2-1	-	TGTGCCAGCACCCTTGGGGCAGGGGGCAATGAGCAGTTCTTC	CASTLGAGGNEQFF
-	TRBV4-2	TRBJ2-1	-	TGTGCCAGCAGCCAAGAGATTACAGTCTACAATGAGCAGTTCTTC	CASSQEITVYNEQFF
TRBD2	TRBV27	TRBJ2-5	-	TGTGCCAGCAGTCTAGGCAGGGAGGGAGAGACCCAGTACTTC	CASSLGREGETQYF
-	TRBV27	TRBJ1-1	once	TGTGCCAGCAGCCTAAGTTCCTGGTGGAACACTGAAGCTTTCTTT	CASSLSSWWNTEAFF
-	TRBV7-6	TRBJ2-2	-	TGTGCCAGCAGCACAAGGGGCGGGGAGCTGTTTTTT	CASSTRGGELFF
-	TRBV7-9	TRBJ2-3	-	TGTGCCAGCTCCCCCCTCAGGAGCACAGATACGCAGTATTTT	CASSPLRSTDTQYF
TRBD1	TRBV5-4	TRBJ1-1	-	TGTGCCAGCAGCTCCCGCACAGGGGGCGTTACTGAAGCTTTCTTT	CASSSRTGGVTEAFF
-	TRBV4-2	TRBJ2-3	-	TGTGCCAGCAGCCAAGAGGCGTATAGCACAGATACGCAGTATTTT	CASSQEAYSTDTQYF
TRBD2	TRBV6-5	TRBJ2-2	-	TGTGCCAGCAGTTTGGGACTAGCTGGCGCCGGGGAGCTGTTTTTT	CASSLGLAGAGELFF
-	TRBV7-8	TRBJ1-4	-	TGTGCCAGCAGCTTAAGCCACCGGTCCCATGAAAAACTGTTTTTT	CASSLSHRSHEKLFF
-	TRBV13	TRBJ2-7	once	TGTGCCAGCAGCCCAGGGCCCTCGAAGTCCTACGAGCAGTACTTC	CASSPGPSKSYEQYF
TRBD2	TRBV5-6	TRBJ2-1	few	TGTGCCAGCAGCTTGGAGGGCGGGAGCTCCTACAATGAGCAGTTCTTC	CASSLEGGSSYNEQFF
-	TRBV7-2	TRBJ2-6	-	TGTGCCAGCAGCTACTTTCCCGGGGCCAACGTCCTGACTTTC	CASSYFPGANVLTF
TRBD1	TRBV7-9	TRBJ2-5	-	TGTGCCAGCAGCTTAGCCCTACAGGGGGTCGAAGAGACCCAGTACTTC	CASSLALQGVEETQYF